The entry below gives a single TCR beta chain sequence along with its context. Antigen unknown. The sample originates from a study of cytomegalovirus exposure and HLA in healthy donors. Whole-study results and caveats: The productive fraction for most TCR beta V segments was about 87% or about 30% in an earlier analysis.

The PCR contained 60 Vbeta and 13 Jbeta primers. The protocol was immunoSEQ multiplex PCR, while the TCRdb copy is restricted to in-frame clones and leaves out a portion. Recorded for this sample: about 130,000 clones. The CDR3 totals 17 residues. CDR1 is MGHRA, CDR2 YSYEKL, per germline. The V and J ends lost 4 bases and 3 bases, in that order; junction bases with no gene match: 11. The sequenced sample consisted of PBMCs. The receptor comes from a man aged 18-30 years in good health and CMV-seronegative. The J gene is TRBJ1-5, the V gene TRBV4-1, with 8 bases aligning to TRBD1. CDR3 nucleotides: TGCGCCAGCAGCCCGACCCGAGGGACAGGAATCAATCAGCCCCAGCATTTT. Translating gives CASSPTRGTGINQPQHF.